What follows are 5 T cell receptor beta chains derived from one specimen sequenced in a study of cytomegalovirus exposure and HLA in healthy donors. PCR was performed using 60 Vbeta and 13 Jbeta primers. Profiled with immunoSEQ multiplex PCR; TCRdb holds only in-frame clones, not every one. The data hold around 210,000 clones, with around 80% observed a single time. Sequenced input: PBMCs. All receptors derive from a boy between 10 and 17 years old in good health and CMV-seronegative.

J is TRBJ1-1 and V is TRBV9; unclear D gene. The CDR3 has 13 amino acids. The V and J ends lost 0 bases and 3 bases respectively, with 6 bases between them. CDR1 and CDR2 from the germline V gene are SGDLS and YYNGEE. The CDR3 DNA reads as TGTGCCAGCAGCGTAGTGAGTTACACTGAAGCTTTCTTT. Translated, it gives CASSVVSYTEAFF.

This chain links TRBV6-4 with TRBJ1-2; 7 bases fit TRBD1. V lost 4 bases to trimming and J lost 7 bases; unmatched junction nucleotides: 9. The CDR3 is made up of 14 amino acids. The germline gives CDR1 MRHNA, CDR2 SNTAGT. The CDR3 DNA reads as TGTGCCAGCAGTGCTTCACCAGGGGGTCTTGGCTACACCTTC. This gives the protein CASSASPGGLGYTF.

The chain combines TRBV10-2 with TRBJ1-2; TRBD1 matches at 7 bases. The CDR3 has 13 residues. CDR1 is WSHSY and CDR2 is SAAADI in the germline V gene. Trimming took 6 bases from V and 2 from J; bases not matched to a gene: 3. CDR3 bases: TGCGCCAGCAGCCCGACAGGGAACTATGGCTACACCTTC. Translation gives CASSPTGNYGYTF.

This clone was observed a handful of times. CDR3 protein: CASSSQGGGASDTQYF. The DNA of the CDR3 is TGTGCCAGCAGTTCCCAAGGCGGGGGGGCCTCCGATACGCAGTATTTT. The chain carries TRBV9 and TRBJ2-3; TRBD2 matches 9 bases. There are 16 residues in the CDR3. V shed 5 bases, J shed 6 bases, and the junction held 13 bases outside the gene matches. In germline, CDR1 is SGDLS, CDR2 YYNGEE.

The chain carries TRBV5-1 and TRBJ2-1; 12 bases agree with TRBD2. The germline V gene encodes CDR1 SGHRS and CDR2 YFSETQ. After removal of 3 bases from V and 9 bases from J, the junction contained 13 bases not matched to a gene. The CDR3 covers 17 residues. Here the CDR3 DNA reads TGCGCCAGCAGCTACCGACTAGCGGGAGTACTCCGGCTTGAGCAGTTCTTC. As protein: CASSYRLAGVLRLEQFF.